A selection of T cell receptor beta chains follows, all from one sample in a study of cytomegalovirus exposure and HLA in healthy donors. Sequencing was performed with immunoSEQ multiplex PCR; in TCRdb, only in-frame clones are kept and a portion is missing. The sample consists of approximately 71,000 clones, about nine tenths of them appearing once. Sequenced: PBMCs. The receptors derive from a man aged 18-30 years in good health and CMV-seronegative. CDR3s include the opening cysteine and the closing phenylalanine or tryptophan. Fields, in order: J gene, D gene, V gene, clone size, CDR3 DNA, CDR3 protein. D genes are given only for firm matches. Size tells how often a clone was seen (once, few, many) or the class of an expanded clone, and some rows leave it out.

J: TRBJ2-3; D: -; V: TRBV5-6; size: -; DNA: TGTGCCAGCAGCTCAGCGGACTCAAGATCGACAGATACGCAGTATTTT; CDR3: CASSSADSRSTDTQYF
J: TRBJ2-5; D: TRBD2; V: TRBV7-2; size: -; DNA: TGTGCCAGCACCCTTGCGGAGCGGGAGATTTCAGAGACCCAGTACTTC; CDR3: CASTLAEREISETQYF
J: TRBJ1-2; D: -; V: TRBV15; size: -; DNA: TGTGCCACCAGCAGAGAAGGAGGGGATGGCTACACCTTC; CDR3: CATSREGGDGYTF
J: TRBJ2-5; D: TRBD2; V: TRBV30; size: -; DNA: TGTGCCTGGAGTGTCACTAGCGGACAAGAGACCCAGTACTTC; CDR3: CAWSVTSGQETQYF
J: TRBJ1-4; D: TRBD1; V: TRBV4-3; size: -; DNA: TGCGCCAGCAGCCATCCCGACAGGGGGAACGAAAAACTGTTTTTT; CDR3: CASSHPDRGNEKLFF
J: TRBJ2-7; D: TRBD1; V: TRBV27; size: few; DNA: TGTGCCAGTTCGGGACAGGGCTACGAGCAGTACTTC; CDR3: CASSGQGYEQYF
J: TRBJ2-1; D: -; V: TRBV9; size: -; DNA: TGTGCCAGCAGCGCGGGGGGCCTATACAATGAGCAGTTCTTC; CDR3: CASSAGGLYNEQFF
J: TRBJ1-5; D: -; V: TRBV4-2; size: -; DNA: TGTGCCAGCAGCCAGAAGGGGATAAATCAGCCCCAGCATTTT; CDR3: CASSQKGINQPQHF
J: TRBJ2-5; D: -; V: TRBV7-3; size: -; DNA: TGTGCCAGCAGCCCATCAGGCAGTACGTGGGCCGGGGGGACCCAGTACTTC; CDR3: CASSPSGSTWAGGTQYF
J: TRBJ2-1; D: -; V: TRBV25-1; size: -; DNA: TGTGCCAGCGGAGGGGGCAGTTCCTACAATGAGCAGTTCTTC; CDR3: CASGGGSSYNEQFF
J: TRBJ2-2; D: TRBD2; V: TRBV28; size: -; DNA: TGTGCCAGTAAGCGGGAGCGATTAATCGGGGAGCTGTTTTTT; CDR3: CASKRERLIGELFF
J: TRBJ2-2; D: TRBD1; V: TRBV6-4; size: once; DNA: TGTGCCAGCAGTGGTACAGGGGGCCGGACCGGGGAGCTGTTTTTT; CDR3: CASSGTGGRTGELFF
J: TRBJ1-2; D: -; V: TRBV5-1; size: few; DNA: TGCGCCAGCAGCTTGGCACAGGGACTAGGAGGCTACACCTTC; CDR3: CASSLAQGLGGYTF
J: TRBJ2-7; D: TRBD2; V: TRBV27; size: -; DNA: TGTGCCAGCAGTTTCATGCCCCGGTCTGGGCTAGCGGCCACCTACGAGCAGTACTTC; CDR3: CASSFMPRSGLAATYEQYF
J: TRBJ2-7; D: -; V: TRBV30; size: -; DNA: TGTGCCTGGAGTCGGAGCGGTGGGCAGTACTTC; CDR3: CAWSRSGGQYF
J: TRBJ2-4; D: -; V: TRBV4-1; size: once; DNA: TGCGCCAGCAGCCAAGTTGGCTTAGCCAAAAACATTCAGTACTTC; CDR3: CASSQVGLAKNIQYF
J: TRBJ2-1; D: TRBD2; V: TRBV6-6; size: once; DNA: TGTGCCAGCAGACTGACTAGCGGGAGCTACAATAGTGAGCAGTTCTTC; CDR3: CASRLTSGSYNSEQFF
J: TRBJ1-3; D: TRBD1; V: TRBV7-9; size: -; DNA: TGTGCCAGCAGGACCGGGGACAGGGGGATAGTTGGAAACACCATATATTTT; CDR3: CASRTGDRGIVGNTIYF
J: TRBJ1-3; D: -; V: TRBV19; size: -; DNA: TGTGCCAGTAGTACCCGGGACTCTGGAAACACCATATATTTT; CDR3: CASSTRDSGNTIYF
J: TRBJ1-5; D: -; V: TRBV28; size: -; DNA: TGTGCCACAACGAAACTCCGGGAGTCCCAGCATTTT; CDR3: CATTKLRESQHF
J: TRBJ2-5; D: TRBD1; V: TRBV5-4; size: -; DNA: TGTGCCAGCAGCGCGGACAGGGGATTACAAGAGACCCAGTACTTC; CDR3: CASSADRGLQETQYF
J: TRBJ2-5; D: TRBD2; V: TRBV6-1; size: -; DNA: TGTGCCAGCCTTACTAGCGGGTTAACAGAGACCCAGTACTTC; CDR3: CASLTSGLTETQYF
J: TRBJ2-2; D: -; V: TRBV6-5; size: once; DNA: TGTGCCAGCAGTTACTTTGGCAGGGGAACCGGGGAGCTGTTTTTT; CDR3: CASSYFGRGTGELFF
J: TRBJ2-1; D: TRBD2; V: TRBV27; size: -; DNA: TGTGCCAGCAGTTTATCACGGGGAGGGCGAAGGGTTGAGCAGTTCTTC; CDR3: CASSLSRGGRRVEQFF
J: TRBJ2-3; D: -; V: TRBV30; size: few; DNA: TGTGCCTGGGGGCCAAGCACAGATACGCAGTATTTT; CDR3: CAWGPSTDTQYF
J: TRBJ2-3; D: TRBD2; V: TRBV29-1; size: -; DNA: TGCAGCGTTACCGGTGGTAGCGGGAGTCCAGATACGCAGTATTTT; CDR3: CSVTGGSGSPDTQYF
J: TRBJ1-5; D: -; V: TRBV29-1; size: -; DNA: TGCAGCGTTGCAGGGGGCAATCAGCCCCAGCATTTT; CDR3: CSVAGGNQPQHF